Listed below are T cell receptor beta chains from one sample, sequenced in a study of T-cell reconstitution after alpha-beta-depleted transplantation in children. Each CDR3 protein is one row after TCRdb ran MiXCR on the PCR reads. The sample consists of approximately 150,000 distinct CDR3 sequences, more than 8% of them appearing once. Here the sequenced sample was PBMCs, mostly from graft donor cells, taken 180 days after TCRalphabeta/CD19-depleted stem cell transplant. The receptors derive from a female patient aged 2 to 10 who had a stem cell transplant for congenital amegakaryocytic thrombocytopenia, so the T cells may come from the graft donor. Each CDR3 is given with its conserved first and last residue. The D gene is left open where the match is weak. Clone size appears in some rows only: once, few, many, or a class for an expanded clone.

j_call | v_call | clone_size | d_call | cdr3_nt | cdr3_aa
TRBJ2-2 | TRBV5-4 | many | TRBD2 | TGTGCCAGCAGCCCCGTAGGAGCGGGGCCCCTATCCACCGGGGAGCTGTTTTTT | CASSPVGAGPLSTGELFF
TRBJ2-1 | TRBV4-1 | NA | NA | TGCGCCAGCAGCCAAGTCTGGACAACCCAATTCTACAATGAGCAGTTCTTC | CASSQVWTTQFYNEQFF
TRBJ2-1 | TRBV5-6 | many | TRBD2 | TGTGCCAGCAGCTTGACGACTAGCGGGAGGGCCTTAGGTGCGCAGTTCTTC | CASSLTTSGRALGAQFF
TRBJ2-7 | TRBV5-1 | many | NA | TGCGCCAGCAGCTTGGAAGGTATGGGCGAGCAGTACTTC | CASSLEGMGEQYF
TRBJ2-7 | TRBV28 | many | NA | TGTGCCAGCAGTTTACTGGGGGCCTACGAGCAGTACTTC | CASSLLGAYEQYF
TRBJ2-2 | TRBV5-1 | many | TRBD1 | TGCGCCAGCAGCTTGGGACAGGGATACACCGGGGAGCTGTTTTTT | CASSLGQGYTGELFF
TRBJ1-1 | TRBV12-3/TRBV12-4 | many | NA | TGTGCCAGCAGTTTGTGGGATTTCACTGAAGCTTTCTTT | CASSLWDFTEAFF
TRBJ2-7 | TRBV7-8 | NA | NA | TGTGCCAGCAGCTTAACTTTTGGGGGGATATCCTACGAGCAGTACTTC | CASSLTFGGISYEQYF
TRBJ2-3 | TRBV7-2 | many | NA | TGTGCCAGCAGCTTTAGCGGCACAGATACGCAGTATTTT | CASSFSGTDTQYF
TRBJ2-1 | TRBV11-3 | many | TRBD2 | TGTGCCAGCAGCTTAGTTCCGGGACTAGCGGGAGGGGGCAATGAGCAGTTCTTC | CASSLVPGLAGGGNEQFF
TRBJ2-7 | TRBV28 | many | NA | TGTGCCAGCAGAACAGGGTCCGGCTACGAGCAGTACTTC | CASRTGSGYEQYF
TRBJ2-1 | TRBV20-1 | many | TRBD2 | TGCAGTGCTATTGAACTAGCGGGTAGCTCCTACAATGAGCAGTTCTTC | CSAIELAGSSYNEQFF
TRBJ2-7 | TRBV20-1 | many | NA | TGCAGTGCCAACAAGGGACCCTACGAGCAGTACTTC | CSANKGPYEQYF
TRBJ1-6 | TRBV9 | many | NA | TGTGCCAGCAGCGTGACAGGTGGCAATTCACCCCTCCACTTT | CASSVTGGNSPLHF
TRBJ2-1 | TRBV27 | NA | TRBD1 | TGTGCCAGCAGCCTACAGGGGGTCTACAATGAGCAGTTCTTC | CASSLQGVYNEQFF
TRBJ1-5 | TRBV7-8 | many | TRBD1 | TGTGCCAGCAGCTTAGCGCAAACAGGGGGGGATCAGCCCCAGCATTTT | CASSLAQTGGDQPQHF
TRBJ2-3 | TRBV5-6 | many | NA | TGTGCCAGCAAGGTTGGAGCCCACACGGATTGGGGCACAGATACGCAGTATTTT | CASKVGAHTDWGTDTQYF
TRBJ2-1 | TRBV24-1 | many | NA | TGTGCCACCAGTGCCGACAGCTACAATGAGCAGTTCTTC | CATSADSYNEQFF
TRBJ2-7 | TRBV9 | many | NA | TGTGCCAGCAGCGTAGAAGACAGTTGGATTGCAGAGCAGTACTTC | CASSVEDSWIAEQYF
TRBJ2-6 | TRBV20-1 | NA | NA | TGCAGTGCTATAGACAACCTCCGCTCTGGGGCCAACGTCCTGACTTTC | CSAIDNLRSGANVLTF
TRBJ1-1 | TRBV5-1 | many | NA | TGCGCCAGCAGCCGACCCGGGGGCACTGAAGCTTTCTTT | CASSRPGGTEAFF